These 8 T cell receptor beta chains share one sample of origin, sequenced in a study of metastatic and nonmetastatic thyroid tumors. The entire patient cohort was treatment-naive prior to thyroid surgery. TCRdb re-called clones from the PCR reads using MiXCR. The sample consists of 45,000 to 65,000 clones, about a sixth of them appearing once. Sample: blood. These receptors all come from a female donor with papillary thyroid cancer or a benign thyroid nodule (not recorded which). Some clones in this sample may be carry-over from other donors' samples.

This clone turned up a few times. Being one base from a much bigger clone, this may be a read error. V and J are TRBV6-2 or TRBV6-3 and TRBJ2-2; possibly TRBD2 for D (5 bases). The length of the CDR3 is 14 residues. Germline-derived CDR1 and CDR2 are MNHEY and SVGEGT. The CDR3 DNA sequence: TGTGCCCGCAGTTACTCGAGCGGTACCGGTGAGCTGTTTTTT. Its protein product is CARSYSSGTGELFF.

A few counts support this clone. A single base separates this from a much larger clone, so it may be a read error. This sample includes further DNA sequences coding for the same CDR3. The J gene is TRBJ2-3, the V gene TRBV7-6; D uncertain. The CDR3 covers 13 residues. Germline V gene data show CDR1 as SGHVS and CDR2 as FNYEAQ. The CDR3 reads CASSLGMADTQYF. The CDR3, as DNA: TGTGCCAGCAGCTTAGGTATGGCCGATACTCAGTATTTT.

This clone appeared a few times. The junction departs from germline at one end; a sequencing error may be responsible. The chain carries TRBV28 and TRBJ1-3; D ambiguous. There are 14 residues in the CDR3. The germline CDR1 and CDR2 sequences are MDHEN and SYDVKM. CDR3 in DNA: TGTGCCAGCATTTTACTCAGCGTATCTGACACCATATATTTT. Translated, it gives CASILLSVSDTIYF.

Worth noting for this clone: One end of the junction does not line up with germline, which may come from a read error. CDR3 sequence: CTSTLAGGTNNEQFF. The CDR3 nucleotides are TGTACCAGCACTCTAGCGGGAGGGACTAACAATGAGCAGTTCTTC. The chain employs TRBV2 and TRBJ2-1, with 12 bases lining up with TRBD2. The CDR3 is 15 residues long. The germline CDR1 and CDR2 sequences are SNHLY and FYNNEI.

There are many counts of this clone. The chain uses TRBV20-1 and TRBJ2-5; 7 nucleotides line up with TRBD1. V was clipped by 0 bases and J by 5 bases; unmatched bases: 6. Germline CDR1 DFQATT, CDR2 SNEGSKA (reference sequence). This CDR3 contains 14 residues. This CDR3 is CSAREPTGFETQYF. CDR3 coding DNA: TGCAGTGCTAGAGAGCCGACAGGGTTCGAGACCCAGTACTTC.

This clone was picked up many times. The gene calls are TRBV4-1 and TRBJ1-5; D is uncertain. Per germline, CDR1 MGHRA and CDR2 YSYEKL. V dropped 2 bases and J dropped 3 bases, with 2 bases sitting between them. The CDR3 has 12 residues. The CDR3 reads CASSQPNQPQHF. The CDR3, as DNA: TGCGCCAGCAGCCAACCCAATCAGCCCCAGCATTTT.

The table lists this clone with many counts. CDR3 DNA sequence: TGCGCCAGCAGCCAAGCAATCTTAGCGGGAGGGCAAAATACGCAGTATTTT. Translation: CASSQAILAGGQNTQYF. The chain combines TRBV4-1 with TRBJ2-3; 11 bases are shared with TRBD2. Germline trimming cut 1 base from V and 7 bases from J; bases unmatched to any gene: 10. This CDR3 is built from 17 residues. Germline CDR1 reads MGHRA; CDR2 reads YSYEKL.

A remark on this clone: A much larger clone is a single base away; this may be a read error. The J gene is TRBJ1-2, the V gene TRBV20-1, with 12 bases that match TRBD1. Germline values: CDR1 DFQATT, CDR2 SNEGSKA (reference sequence). CDR3 length: 12 amino acids. The CDR3 DNA reads as TGCATCCTGGGACAGGGGGCATGTGGCTACACCTTC. It yields the protein CILGQGACGYTF.